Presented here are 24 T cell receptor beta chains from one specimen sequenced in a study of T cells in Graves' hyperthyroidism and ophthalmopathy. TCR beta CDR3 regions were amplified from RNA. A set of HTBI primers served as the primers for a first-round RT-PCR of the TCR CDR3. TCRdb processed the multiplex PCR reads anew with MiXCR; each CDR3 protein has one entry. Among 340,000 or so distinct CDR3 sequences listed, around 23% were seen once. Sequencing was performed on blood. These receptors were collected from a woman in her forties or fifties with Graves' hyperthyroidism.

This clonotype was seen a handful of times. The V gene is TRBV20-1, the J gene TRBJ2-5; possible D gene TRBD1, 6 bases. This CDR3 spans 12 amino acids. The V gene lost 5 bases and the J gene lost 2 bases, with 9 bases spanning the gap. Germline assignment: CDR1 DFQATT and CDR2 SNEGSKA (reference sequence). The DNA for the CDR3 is TGCAGTGCTGGAAGGGGGCAAGAGACCCAGTACTTC. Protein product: CSAGRGQETQYF.

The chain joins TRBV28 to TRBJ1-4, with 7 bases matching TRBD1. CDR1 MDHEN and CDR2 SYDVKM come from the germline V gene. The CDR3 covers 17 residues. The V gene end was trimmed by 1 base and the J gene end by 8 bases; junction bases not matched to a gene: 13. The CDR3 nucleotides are TGTGCCAGCAGTTTATATAAGGGGGCGGCTTTCGGGGAAAAACTGTTTTTT. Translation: CASSLYKGAAFGEKLFF.

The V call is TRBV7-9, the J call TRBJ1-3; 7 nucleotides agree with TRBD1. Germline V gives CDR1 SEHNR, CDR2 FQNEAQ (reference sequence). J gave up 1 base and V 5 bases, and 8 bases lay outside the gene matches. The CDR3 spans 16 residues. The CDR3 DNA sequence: TGTGCCAGCAGCCCCGGGACAGTGCGTTCTGGAAACACCATATATTTT. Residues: CASSPGTVRSGNTIYF.

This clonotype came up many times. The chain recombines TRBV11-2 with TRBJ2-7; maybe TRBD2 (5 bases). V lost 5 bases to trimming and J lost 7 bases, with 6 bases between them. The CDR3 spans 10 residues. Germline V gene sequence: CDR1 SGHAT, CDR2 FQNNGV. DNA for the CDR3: TGTGCCAGCAGCCGGAGGGAGCAGTACTTC. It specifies CASSRREQYF.

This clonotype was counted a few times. The CDR3 reads CATSVVGGTGELFF. Written as DNA, the CDR3 is TGTGCCACCAGTGTAGTTGGGGGCACCGGGGAGCTGTTTTTT. The gene calls are TRBV24-1 and TRBJ2-2; D possibly matches TRBD1 or TRBD2 (5 bases each). There are 14 residues in the CDR3. Per the germline V gene, CDR1 is KGHDR and CDR2 is SFDVKD. V was pared by 5 bases and J by 4 bases, with 10 bases between.

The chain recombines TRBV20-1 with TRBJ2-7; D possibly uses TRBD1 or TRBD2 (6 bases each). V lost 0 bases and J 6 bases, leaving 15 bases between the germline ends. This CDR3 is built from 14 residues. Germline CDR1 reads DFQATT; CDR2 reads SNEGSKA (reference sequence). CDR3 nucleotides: TGCAGTGCTAGAGATGGGGGCAGGGGACTCGAGCAGTACTTC. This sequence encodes CSARDGGRGLEQYF.

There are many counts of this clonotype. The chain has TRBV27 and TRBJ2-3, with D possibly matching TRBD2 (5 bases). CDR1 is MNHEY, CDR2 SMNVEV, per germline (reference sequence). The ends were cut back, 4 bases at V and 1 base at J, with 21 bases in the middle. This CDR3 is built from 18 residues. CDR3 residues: CASSSNLLPRARTDTQYF. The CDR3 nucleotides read TGTGCCAGCAGTTCGAATCTCCTCCCGAGGGCGCGCACAGATACGCAGTATTTT.

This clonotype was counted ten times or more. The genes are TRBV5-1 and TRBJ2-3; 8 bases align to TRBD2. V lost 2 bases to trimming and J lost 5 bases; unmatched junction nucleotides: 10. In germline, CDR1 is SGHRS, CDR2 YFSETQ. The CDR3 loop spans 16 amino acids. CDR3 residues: CASSLGNGGGQDTQYF. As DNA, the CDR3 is TGCGCCAGCAGCTTAGGGAATGGCGGGGGGCAAGATACGCAGTATTTT.

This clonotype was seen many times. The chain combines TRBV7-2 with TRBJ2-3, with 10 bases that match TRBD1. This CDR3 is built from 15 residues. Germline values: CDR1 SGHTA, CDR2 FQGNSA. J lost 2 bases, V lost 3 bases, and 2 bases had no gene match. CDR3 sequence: CASSLGQGHTDTQYF. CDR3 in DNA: TGTGCCAGCAGCTTGGGACAGGGGCACACAGATACGCAGTATTTT.

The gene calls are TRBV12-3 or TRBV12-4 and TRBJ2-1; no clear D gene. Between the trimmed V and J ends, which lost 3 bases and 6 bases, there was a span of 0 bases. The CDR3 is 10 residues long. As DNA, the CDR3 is TGTGCCAGCAGTTTCAATGAGCAGTTCTTC. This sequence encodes CASSFNEQFF.

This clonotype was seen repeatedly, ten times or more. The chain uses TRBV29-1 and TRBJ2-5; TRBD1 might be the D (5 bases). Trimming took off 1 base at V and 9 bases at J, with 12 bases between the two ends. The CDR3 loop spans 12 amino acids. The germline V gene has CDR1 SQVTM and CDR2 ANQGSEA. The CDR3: CSVEGTTLSQYF. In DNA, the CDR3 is TGCAGCGTTGAAGGGACAACTTTGTCCCAGTACTTC.

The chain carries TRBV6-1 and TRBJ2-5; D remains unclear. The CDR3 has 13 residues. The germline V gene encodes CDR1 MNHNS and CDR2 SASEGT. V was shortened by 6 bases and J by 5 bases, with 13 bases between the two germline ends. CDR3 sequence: CASSPHVSETQYF. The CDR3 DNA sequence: TGTGCCAGCAGCCCTCATGTGTCGGAGACCCAGTACTTC.

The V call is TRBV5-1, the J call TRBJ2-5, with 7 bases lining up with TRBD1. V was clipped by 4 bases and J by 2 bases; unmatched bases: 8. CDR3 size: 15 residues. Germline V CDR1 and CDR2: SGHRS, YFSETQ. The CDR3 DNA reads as TGCGCCAGCAGCGTCACAGGGGCCGGACAAGAGACCCAGTACTTC. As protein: CASSVTGAGQETQYF.

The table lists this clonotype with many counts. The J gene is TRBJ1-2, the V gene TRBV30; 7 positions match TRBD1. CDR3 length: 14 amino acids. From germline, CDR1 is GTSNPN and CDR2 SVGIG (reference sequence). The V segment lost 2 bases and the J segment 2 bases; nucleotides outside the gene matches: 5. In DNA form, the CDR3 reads TGTGCCTGGAGTCGGGACAGCAGGAACTATGGCTACACCTTC. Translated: CAWSRDSRNYGYTF.

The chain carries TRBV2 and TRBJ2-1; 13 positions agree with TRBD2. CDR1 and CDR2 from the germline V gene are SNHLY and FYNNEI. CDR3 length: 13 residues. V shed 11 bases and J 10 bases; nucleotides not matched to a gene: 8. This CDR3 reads CALGLAGVSEQFF. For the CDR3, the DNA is TGTGCCCTAGGACTAGCGGGAGTAAGCGAGCAGTTCTTC.

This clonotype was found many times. CDR3 region: CASSLQTGPGEQYF. In nucleotides, the CDR3 is TGTGCCAGCAGTCTACAGACAGGCCCGGGAGAGCAGTACTTC. The chain couples TRBV2 to TRBJ2-7, with D tentatively TRBD1 (6 bases). This CDR3 is 14 amino acids long. Trimming removed 5 bases at V and 7 bases at J, with 18 bases between. Germline CDR1 reads SNHLY; CDR2 reads FYNNEI.

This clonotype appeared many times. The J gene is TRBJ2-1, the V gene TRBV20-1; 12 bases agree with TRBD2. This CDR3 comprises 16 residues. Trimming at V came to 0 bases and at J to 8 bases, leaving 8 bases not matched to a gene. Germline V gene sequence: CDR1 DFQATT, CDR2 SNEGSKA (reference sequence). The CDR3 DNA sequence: TGCAGTGCTAGAGATCTTCCTAGCGGGAGGGAAGATGAGCAGTTCTTC. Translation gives CSARDLPSGREDEQFF.

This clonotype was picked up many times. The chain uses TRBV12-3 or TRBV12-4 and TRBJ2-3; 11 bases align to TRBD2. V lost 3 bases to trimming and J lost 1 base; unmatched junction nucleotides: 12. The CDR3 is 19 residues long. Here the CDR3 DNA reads TGTGCCAGCAGTTTTGGAAGACTAGCGGGACCTTTTGGCACAGATACGCAGTATTTT. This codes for CASSFGRLAGPFGTDTQYF.

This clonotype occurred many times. CDR3 residues: CSAIPLAGGWNEQFF. CDR3 DNA sequence: TGCAGTGCTATTCCCTTAGCGGGAGGGTGGAATGAGCAGTTCTTC. The chain recombines TRBV20-1 with TRBJ2-1, with 11 bases identical to TRBD2. Trimming took 4 bases from V and 7 from J; bases not matched to a gene: 9. The CDR3 has 15 amino acids. Germline V gene lookup returns CDR1 DFQATT and CDR2 SNEGSKA (reference sequence).

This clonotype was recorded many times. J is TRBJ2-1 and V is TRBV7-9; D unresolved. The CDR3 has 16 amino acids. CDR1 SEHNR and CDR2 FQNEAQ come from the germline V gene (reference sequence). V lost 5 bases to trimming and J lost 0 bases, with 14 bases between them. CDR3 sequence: CASSDFFGTSYNEQFF. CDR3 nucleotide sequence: TGTGCCAGCAGCGATTTTTTCGGCACCTCCTACAATGAGCAGTTCTTC.

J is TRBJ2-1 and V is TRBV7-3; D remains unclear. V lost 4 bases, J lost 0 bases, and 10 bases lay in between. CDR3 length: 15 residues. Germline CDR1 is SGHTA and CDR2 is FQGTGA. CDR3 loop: CASSSRRSSYNEQFF. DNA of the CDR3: TGTGCCAGCAGCTCAAGACGGTCCTCCTACAATGAGCAGTTCTTC.

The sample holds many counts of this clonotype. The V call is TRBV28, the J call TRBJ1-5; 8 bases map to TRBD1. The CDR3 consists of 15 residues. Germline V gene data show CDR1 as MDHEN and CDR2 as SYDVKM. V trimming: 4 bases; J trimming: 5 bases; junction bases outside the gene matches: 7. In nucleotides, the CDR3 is TGTGCCAGCAGTTCCCGGACAGGGAGATATCAGCCCCAGCATTTT. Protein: CASSSRTGRYQPQHF.

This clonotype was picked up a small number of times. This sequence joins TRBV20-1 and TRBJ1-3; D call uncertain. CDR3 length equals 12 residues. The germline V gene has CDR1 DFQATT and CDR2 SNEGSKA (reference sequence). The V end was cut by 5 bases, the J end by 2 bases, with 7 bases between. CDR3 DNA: TGCAGTGCTTTGGTTACTGGAAACACCATATATTTT. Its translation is CSALVTGNTIYF.

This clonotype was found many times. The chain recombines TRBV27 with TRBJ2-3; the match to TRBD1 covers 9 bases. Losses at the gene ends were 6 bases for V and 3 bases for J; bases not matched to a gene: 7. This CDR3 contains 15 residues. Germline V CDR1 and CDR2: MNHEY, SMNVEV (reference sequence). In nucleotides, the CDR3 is TGTGCCAGCAGCCAAGGACAGGGGCTTACAGATACGCAGTATTTT. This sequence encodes CASSQGQGLTDTQYF.